One and the same sample provided the 30 T cell receptor beta chains below, sequenced in a study of human T cells and chemical hapten exposure. Time point meaning: patch test 1, 2 weeks after DPC sensitization. The treatment is: therapeutic diphenylcyclopropenone sensitization with weekly scalp DPC. From the RACE reads, TCRdb called clonotypes with MiXCR, one entry per CDR3 protein. The sample yields fewer than 500,000 distinct CDR3 sequences, around 5% seen once. The input for sequencing was whole blood, taken in connection with sensitization to the hapten diphenylcyclopropenone (DPC). Source of these receptors: a woman aged 45-65 years with alopecia areata. Some clones in this sample may be carry-over from other donors' samples.

This clonotype came up many times. The genes are TRBV20-1 and TRBJ1-1; D is possibly TRBD1 (6 bases). Trimming removed 0 bases from V and 6 bases from J, with 14 bases in between. Germline V lookup: CDR1 DFQATT, CDR2 SNEGSKA (reference sequence). The CDR3 is 14 amino acids. The CDR3 nucleotides are TGCAGTGCTAGAGAAACAGGGAGGGGAGCTGAAGCTTTCTTT. It yields the protein CSARETGRGAEAFF.

This clonotype has at least ten counts. The genes are TRBV20-1 and TRBJ2-3, with D possibly being TRBD2 (5 bases). Germline V lookup: CDR1 DFQATT, CDR2 SNEGSKA (reference sequence). V gave up 3 bases and J gave up 4 bases, with 8 bases separating them. The CDR3 is 12 amino acids. DNA for the CDR3: TGCAGTGCTAGGGGGAGCGCAGATACGCAGTATTTT. Protein: CSARGSADTQYF.

V and J are TRBV7-8 and TRBJ2-3; 7 bases line up with TRBD2. V lost 6 bases and J lost 0; bases outside the gene matches: 6. There are 15 residues in the CDR3. Germline V CDR1 and CDR2: SGHVS, FQNEAQ. The CDR3 coding sequence is TGTGCCAGCAGGGGAGGGGTCACTAGCACAGATACGCAGTATTTT. Protein: CASRGGVTSTDTQYF.

In its sample, this clonotype was seen many times. This chain connects TRBV4-2 to TRBJ1-1; D ambiguous. The CDR3 has 14 residues. V lost 0 bases, J lost 4 bases, and 9 bases lay in between. The germline gives CDR1 LGHNA, CDR2 YNFKEQ. DNA for the CDR3: TGTGCCAGCAGCCAAGATACAGAGCGCACTGAAGCTTTCTTT. It specifies CASSQDTERTEAFF.

This clonotype was seen at least ten times. The chain links TRBV7-9 to TRBJ2-5; 10 bases match TRBD1. This CDR3 is 15 amino acids long. The ends lost 5 bases at V and 1 base at J; junction bases unmatched: 4. Germline loops: CDR1 SEHNR, CDR2 FQNEAQ (reference sequence). CDR3 region: CASSPRTGGQETQYF. As DNA, the CDR3 is TGTGCCAGCAGCCCGAGGACAGGGGGCCAAGAGACCCAGTACTTC.

This clonotype showed up just a few times. The chain combines TRBV6-5 with TRBJ1-2; TRBD1 is a possible D gene (5 bases). Germline assignment: CDR1 MNHEY and CDR2 SVGAGI. The CDR3 is made up of 13 amino acids. Deletions cut 6 bases from V and 4 bases from J, with 12 bases between. The CDR3 bases are TGTGCCAGCAGCCCGACAGCGATCTATGGCTACACCTTC. Its protein is CASSPTAIYGYTF.

This clonotype was detected a few times. This chain joins TRBV6-5 and TRBJ2-7, with unresolved D. V lost 5 bases and J 1 base, leaving 9 bases between the germline ends. CDR3 length: 13 residues. Per the germline V gene, CDR1 is MNHEY and CDR2 is SVGAGI. The CDR3 DNA is TGTGCCAGCAGTGCCGGCCCTTCCTACGAGCAGTACTTC. This encodes CASSAGPSYEQYF.

As for this clonotype: A much more abundant neighbour one base away suggests this may be a read error. The chain joins TRBV7-9 to TRBJ2-5; tentative D call: TRBD1 (6 bases). Germline loops: CDR1 SEHNR, CDR2 FQNEAQ (reference sequence). This CDR3 comprises 16 residues. The V gene lost 3 bases and the J gene lost 4 bases, with 18 bases spanning the gap. The CDR3 coding sequence is TGTGCCAGCAGCTTCTTTAGGGACAAGGGCAGAGAGACCCAGTACTTC. Its protein product is CASSFFRDKGRETQYF.

This clonotype was observed at least ten times. The chain uses TRBV2 and TRBJ2-7; 8 nucleotides match TRBD1. Germline trimming cut 5 bases from V and 0 bases from J; bases unmatched to any gene: 9. Germline-derived CDR1 and CDR2 are SNHLY and FYNNEI. CDR3 size: 16 residues. DNA of the CDR3: TGTGCCAGCAGTCGCGCCAGGGACAGGACCTCCTACGAGCAGTACTTC. Translated: CASSRARDRTSYEQYF.

This clonotype was seen many times. The chain carries TRBV11-2 and TRBJ2-5; D is perhaps TRBD2 (6 bases). The CDR3 is made up of 15 amino acids. Trimming removed 1 base at V and 5 bases at J, with 14 bases between. The germline gives CDR1 SGHAT, CDR2 FQNNGV. CDR3 in amino acids: CASSLGGARGETQYF. For the CDR3, the DNA is TGTGCCAGCAGCTTAGGCGGGGCTCGCGGCGAGACCCAGTACTTC.

This clonotype was counted many times. The genes are TRBV20-1 and TRBJ1-1; D gene ambiguous. The length of the CDR3 is 14 residues. Trimming cost V 1 base and J 1 base, with 10 bases left between them. Germline CDR1 is DFQATT and CDR2 is SNEGSKA (reference sequence). The CDR3 DNA follows: TGCAGTGCTAGAGCCCCGGCCGCGAACACTGAAGCTTTCTTT. Translated: CSARAPAANTEAFF.

This clonotype was counted ten times or more. The chain uses TRBV7-9 and TRBJ2-3; 10 nucleotides agree with TRBD2. Unmatched junction bases numbered 9, after V lost 5 bases and J lost 4 bases. CDR3 size: 16 residues. The V gene's germline CDR1 is SEHNR and CDR2 FQNEAQ (reference sequence). The CDR3 DNA is TGTGCCAGCAGCCCGGCTAGCGGGAGACGCGCAGATACGCAGTATTTT. Translating it yields CASSPASGRRADTQYF. The entire variable domain, with the rest obtained from reference TRBV7-9 and TRBJ2-3, is as follows: DTGVSQNPRHKITKRGQNVTFRCDPISEHNRLYWYRQTLGQGPEFLTYFQNEAQLEKSRLLSDRFSAERPKGSFSTLEIQRTEQGDSAMYLCASSPASGRRADTQYFGPGTRLTVL.

The genes are TRBV28 and TRBJ1-2; possible D gene TRBD1, 5 bases. Trimming pared 6 bases from V and 8 bases from J, leaving 19 bases between. This CDR3 region has 14 residues. CDR1 and CDR2 (germline): MDHEN, SYDVKM. CDR3 protein: CASSSQTRQLGYTF. Written as DNA, the CDR3 is TGTGCCAGCAGCTCTCAGACGAGACAGTTAGGCTACACCTTC.

This clonotype was seen repeatedly, ten times or more. The rearrangement uses TRBV5-1 and TRBJ2-5; D unresolved. From germline, CDR1 is SGHRS and CDR2 YFSETQ. V lost 4 bases and J 5 bases, leaving 12 bases between the germline ends. The CDR3 extends over 13 amino acids. The CDR3 spells CASSNGPSETQYF. The DNA for the CDR3 is TGCGCCAGCAGCAACGGCCCCTCGGAGACCCAGTACTTC. Full variable domain (remainder filled in from reference TRBV5-1 and TRBJ2-5): KAGVTQTPRYLIKTRGQQVTLSCSPISGHRSVSWYQQTPGQGLQFLFEYFSETQRNKGNFPGRFSGRQFSNSRSEMNVSTLELGDSALYLCASSNGPSETQYFGPGTRLLVL.

This clonotype has at least ten counts. This chain uses TRBV29-1 with TRBJ2-7; TRBD1 or TRBD2 may be the D gene (5 bases each). The V gene's germline CDR1 is SQVTM and CDR2 ANQGSEA. Trimming took off 5 bases at V and 0 bases at J, with 17 bases between the two ends. The CDR3 length is 15 residues. The CDR3 is CSVTPGTASSYEQYF. Written as DNA, the CDR3 is TGCAGCGTTACCCCCGGGACGGCGAGCTCCTACGAGCAGTACTTC.

Only a few counts were recorded for this clonotype. This rearrangement joins TRBV9 to TRBJ1-5; the D is unclear. From germline, CDR1 is SGDLS and CDR2 YYNGEE. Trimming shortened V by 4 bases and J by 2 bases, and 13 bases separated the two germline ends. The CDR3 runs 15 residues. The CDR3 spells CASSLDAYGNQPQHF. CDR3 sequence (DNA): TGTGCCAGCAGCTTGGACGCATACGGCAATCAGCCCCAGCATTTT.

The chain links TRBV4-1 to TRBJ2-7, with TRBD2 matching 8 bases. This CDR3 has 16 amino acids. V shed 0 bases, J shed 0 bases, and the junction held 4 bases outside the gene matches. CDR1 is MGHRA, CDR2 YSYEKL, per germline. The CDR3 DNA reads as TGCGCCAGCAGCCAAGAGATCGGGGGGGCCTCCTACGAGCAGTACTTC. Protein sequence: CASSQEIGGASYEQYF.

This clonotype was recorded at least ten times. The chain has TRBV11-2 and TRBJ1-1; D uncertain. CDR1 is SGHAT and CDR2 is FQNNGV in the germline V gene. V dropped 4 bases and J dropped 11 bases, with 8 bases sitting between them. CDR3 size: 10 residues. The CDR3, as DNA: TGTGCCAGCAGCTCAAGAGGGGCTTTCTTT. The encoded protein is CASSSRGAFF.

This clonotype was seen at least ten times. The V and J genes are TRBV18 and TRBJ1-2; D is perhaps TRBD1 (5 bases). Trimming shortened V by 3 bases and J by 4 bases, and 15 bases separated the two germline ends. Germline-derived CDR1 and CDR2 are KGHSH and LQKENI. This CDR3 is built from 15 residues. The CDR3 here is CASSPWDRRAYGYTF. DNA for the CDR3: TGTGCCAGCTCACCGTGGGACCGGAGGGCCTATGGCTACACCTTC.

Only a few counts were recorded for this clonotype. This rearrangement joins TRBV10-3 to TRBJ2-7; D may be TRBD1 (6 bases). The CDR3 spans 14 residues. V was cut by 10 bases and J by 2 bases, with 18 bases left in between. Germline V gene data show CDR1 as ENHRY and CDR2 as SYGVKD. The CDR3 sequence is CATHSAAGAYEQYF. CDR3 coding DNA: TGTGCCACCCACTCAGCGGCAGGGGCCTACGAGCAGTACTTC.

This clonotype was counted at least ten times. The rearrangement joins TRBV4-1 to TRBJ2-2, with 11 bases fitting TRBD2. The CDR3 totals 19 residues. V dropped 6 bases and J dropped 0; count of bases not matched to a gene: 12. Germline CDR1 reads MGHRA; CDR2 reads YSYEKL. The CDR3 DNA sequence: TGCGCCAGCAGGGGGCTAGCGGGGGGTCTTATTACGAACACCGGGGAGCTGTTTTTT. Translating gives CASRGLAGGLITNTGELFF.

This rearrangement joins TRBV20-1 to TRBJ2-7, with TRBD1 identical over 7 bases. Germline loops: CDR1 DFQATT, CDR2 SNEGSKA (reference sequence). This CDR3 spans 13 amino acids. V trimming: 5 bases; J trimming: 6 bases; junction bases outside the gene matches: 10. The CDR3 loop reads CSAETGIISEQYF. The CDR3 nucleotides are TGCAGTGCTGAGACAGGGATCATCTCCGAGCAGTACTTC.

V gene TRBV6-2 or TRBV6-3 combines with J gene TRBJ2-1, with 9 bases aligning to TRBD2. The CDR3 extends over 15 amino acids. With 5 bases clipped from V and 3 bases from J, the junction kept 5 bases outside the gene matches. Germline V lookup: CDR1 MNHEY, CDR2 SVGEGT. CDR3 DNA: TGTGCCAGCAGTATTGGGACTAGCAGCTACAATGAGCAGTTCTTC. It translates to CASSIGTSSYNEQFF.

This clonotype has a handful of counts. The chain uses TRBV12-3 or TRBV12-4 and TRBJ1-1, with no clear D. The CDR3 has 14 amino acids. V gave up 4 bases and J gave up 0 bases, with 9 bases separating them. CDR3 loop: CASSSWLMNTEAFF. CDR3 DNA: TGTGCCAGCAGTTCGTGGCTCATGAACACTGAAGCTTTCTTT.

The chain uses TRBV6-5 and TRBJ2-1; 13 bases are a match to TRBD2. The CDR3 has 16 residues. The germline CDR1 and CDR2 sequences are MNHEY and SVGAGI. The V and J ends lost 6 bases and 8 bases, in that order; junction bases with no gene match: 10. CDR3 protein: CASSPAGLAGVDEQFF. The CDR3 nucleotides are TGTGCCAGCAGCCCTGCCGGACTAGCGGGAGTGGATGAGCAGTTCTTC.

The chain combines TRBV28 with TRBJ2-2; D is unclear. The V and J ends lost 8 bases and 1 base respectively, with 5 bases between them. This CDR3 is 12 amino acids long. Germline V gives CDR1 MDHEN, CDR2 SYDVKM. The CDR3 loop reads CASQVNTGELFF. The CDR3 nucleotides read TGTGCCAGCCAAGTGAACACCGGGGAGCTGTTTTTT.

This clonotype was seen repeatedly, ten times or more. This chain uses TRBV5-1 with TRBJ1-1; 7 nucleotides align to TRBD1. Losses at the gene ends were 2 bases for V and 2 bases for J; bases not matched to a gene: 6. Per the germline V gene, CDR1 is SGHRS and CDR2 is YFSETQ. The CDR3 is made up of 15 amino acids. The CDR3 loop reads CASSFTGTVNTEAFF. As DNA, the CDR3 is TGCGCCAGCAGCTTCACCGGGACAGTCAACACTGAAGCTTTCTTT.

This clonotype was detected many times. The rearrangement uses TRBV2 and TRBJ1-5, with D maybe TRBD1 (5 bases). The CDR3 is 13 amino acids. The germline V gene encodes CDR1 SNHLY and CDR2 FYNNEI. V lost 2 bases, J lost 7 bases, and 9 bases lay in between. CDR3 sequence (DNA): TGTGCCAGCAGTGAACAGGGAAGACAGCCCCAGCATTTT. As protein: CASSEQGRQPQHF.

This chain connects TRBV2 to TRBJ2-7, with 12 bases lining up with TRBD2. Germline V lookup: CDR1 SNHLY, CDR2 FYNNEI. This CDR3 has 14 amino acids. Losses at the gene ends were 6 bases for V and 7 bases for J; bases not matched to a gene: 7. This CDR3 reads CASRRLAGVEEQYF. The CDR3 DNA sequence: TGTGCCAGCAGGCGACTAGCGGGAGTCGAAGAGCAGTACTTC. The variable domain in full, with the rest retrieved from reference TRBV2 and TRBJ2-7, is EPEVTQTPSHQVTQMGQEVILRCVPISNHLYFYWYRQILGQKVEFLVSFYNNEISEKSEIFDDQFSVERPDGSNFTLKIRSTKLEDSAMYFCASRRLAGVEEQYFGPGTRLTVT.

This clonotype was detected many times. This rearrangement joins TRBV29-1 to TRBJ1-5, with D hard to call. The V and J ends lost 0 bases and 3 bases respectively, with 3 bases between them. Germline CDR1 and CDR2: SQVTM and ANQGSEA. The CDR3 spans 12 residues. CDR3 sequence: CSVEDNNQPQHF. The CDR3 DNA is TGCAGCGTTGAAGATAACAATCAGCCCCAGCATTTT. The variable domain in full, with the rest retrieved from reference TRBV29-1 and TRBJ1-5, is SAVISQKPSRDICQRGTSLTIQCQVDSQVTMMFWYRQQPGQSLTLIATANQGSEATYESGFVIDKFPISRPNLTFSTLTVSNMSPEDSSIYLCSVEDNNQPQHFGDGTRLSIL.